This T cell receptor beta chain was sequenced in a study of shared clonotypes between healthy human individuals. Study-level findings and limits: What limited the represented genetic and exposure-history diversity was the small number of donors. When compared with the clonotypes that were shared by all four sorted-subset donors, the non-shared clonotypes turned out to have lower generation probabilities. Naive CD4 clonotype sharing across four donors was approximately 5%.

Study processing details: Filtering was not the same, since immunoSEQ gave junction-only sequences without quality scores. Clones were sequenced by immunoSEQ multiplex PCR, and TCRdb holds only the in-frame ones, with some missing. For V, J and clone size, that table is used; D and trimming come from the DNA. This repertoire shows about 2.2 million clones, around 95% found once; its top ten account for about 1.7%. CDR1 and CDR2 from the germline V gene are SGHVS and FQNEAQ. J was trimmed by 6 bases and V by 6 bases; bases with no gene match: 5. The CDR3 has 15 amino acids. Positively selected for CCR7, the CD45RO-negative cells used as naive CD8 cells excluded terminally differentiated effector memory CD45RA+ cells. Regarding this clone: The antigen is undetermined.

The chain employs TRBV7-8 and TRBJ2-1; 13 nucleotides align to TRBD2. The clonotype comes from a man between 18 and 29 years old in good health. Some clones in this sample may be carry-over from other donors' samples. Material for sequencing was naive CD8+ T cells from PBMCs. The CDR3 here is CASSSTSGRANEQFF. CDR3 DNA sequence: TGTGCCAGCAGTTCTACTAGCGGGAGGGCCAATGAGCAGTTCTTC.